This TCR beta chain appears in the sequencing data of a study of blood T cell repertoires in COVID-19. On the study more broadly: The United States, Italy and Spain were the sources of the acute and convalescent COVID-19 samples.

Per the original data handling: Scientists estimated how many nucleated cells there were by amplifying reference gene primers. TCRdb's copy holds only in-frame clones and misses some; the assay was immunoSEQ multiplex PCR. V and J calls and clone size are copied from that table; D and trimming were computed from the DNA. The profile shows around 64,000 clones, about nine tenths of them singletons. The germline V gene encodes CDR1 LGHNA and CDR2 YNFKEQ. The ends were cut back, 4 bases at V and 7 bases at J, with 16 bases in the middle. This CDR3 is built from 14 residues. The gene calls are TRBV4-2 and TRBJ1-2; the D gene is possibly TRBD1 (6 bases). The material sequenced was peripheral blood. This TCR came from a man aged 50 to 60 with active COVID-19. Here the CDR3 reads CASSPDTGIGGYTF. CDR3 nucleotide sequence: TGTGCCAGCAGCCCAGATACAGGGATTGGTGGCTACACCTTC.